This T cell receptor (beta chain) was recovered during a study of patients and donors after allogeneic stem cell transplantation. This CDR3 is 13 amino acids long. V shed 2 bases and J shed 0 bases, with 5 bases lying between them. Germline V gene sequence: CDR1 SGHNT, CDR2 YYREEE (reference sequence). TCRdb re-called the RT-PCR reads with MiXCR, one entry per CDR3 protein. The sample has fewer than 20,000 distinct CDR3 sequences, approximately 25% seen once; the top ten hold around 33%. This rearrangement joins TRBV5-4 to TRBJ1-1; D gene unclear. The origin of this receptor is a human donor who was either an allogeneic HSCT recipient or a stem cell or donor lymphocyte infusion donor (not recorded which). It is not recorded whose cells these are; they may come from a transplant donor. The sample consisted of blood, either unsorted or a sorted T cell fraction (not recorded which). The DNA for the CDR3 is TGTGCCAGCAGCTTACAACTGAACACTGAAGCTTTCTTT. This encodes CASSLQLNTEAFF.